One sample yielded the 3 T cell receptor beta chains listed below, sequenced in a study of graft-versus-host responses after intestinal transplantation. The method was immunoSEQ multiplex PCR; TCRdb's version includes in-frame clones alone and lacks a portion of them. The table shows around 7,700 clones, with 95% to 98% occurring only once. The source material was PBMCs, sampled 23 days after intestinal transplant. All receptors come from a human patient who received an intestinal transplant, so some T cells may come from the graft donor.

V usage is TRBV27 and J usage is TRBJ2-3, with TRBD2 matching 7 bases. Germline trimming cut 4 bases from V and 2 bases from J; bases unmatched to any gene: 9. The CDR3 consists of 16 residues. The germline CDR1 and CDR2 sequences are MNHEY and SMNVEV (reference sequence). The CDR3 bases are TGTGCCAGCAGTTCGGTGTCTAGCGGTTACACAGATACGCAGTATTTT. Translated, it gives CASSSVSSGYTDTQYF.

This rearrangement joins TRBV7-9 to TRBJ1-2, with D tentatively TRBD1 (6 bases). This CDR3 region has 15 residues. The germline V gene encodes CDR1 SEHNR and CDR2 FQNEAQ (reference sequence). V gave up 0 bases and J gave up 4 bases, with 12 bases separating them. The CDR3 DNA follows: TGTGCCAGCAGCTTAGCGGGGGCCACTTTCTATGGCTACACCTTC. Translating gives CASSLAGATFYGYTF. Full variable domain (rest looked up from reference TRBV7-9 and TRBJ1-2): DTGVSQNPRHKITKRGQNVTFRCDPISEHNRLYWYRQTLGQGPEFLTYFQNEAQLEKSRLLSDRFSAERPKGSFSTLEIQRTEQGDSAMYLCASSLAGATFYGYTFGSGTRLTVV.

The rearrangement links TRBV29-1 to TRBJ1-2; 7 bases are shared with TRBD1. The CDR3 loop spans 14 amino acids. Germline trimming cut 7 bases from V and 2 bases from J; bases unmatched to any gene: 10. Germline-derived CDR1 and CDR2 are SQVTM and ANQGSEA. CDR3 DNA: TGCAGCGCCGCCCGGACAGGTGAAAACTATGGCTACACCTTC. Its translation is CSAARTGENYGYTF.